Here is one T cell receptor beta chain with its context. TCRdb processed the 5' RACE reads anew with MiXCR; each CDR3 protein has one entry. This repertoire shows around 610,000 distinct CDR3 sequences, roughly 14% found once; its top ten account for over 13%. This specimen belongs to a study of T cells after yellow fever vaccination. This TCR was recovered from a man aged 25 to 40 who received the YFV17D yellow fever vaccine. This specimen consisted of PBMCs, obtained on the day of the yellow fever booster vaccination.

The DNA for the CDR3 is TGCGCCAGCAGCGCAACCGGGACAGAGTACAATGAGCAGTTCTTC. This encodes CASSATGTEYNEQFF. The chain uses TRBV5-1 and TRBJ2-1; 7 bases match TRBD1. Germline V gene sequence: CDR1 SGHRS, CDR2 YFSETQ. Losses at the gene ends were 4 bases for V and 4 bases for J; bases not matched to a gene: 8. The CDR3 is made up of 15 amino acids.